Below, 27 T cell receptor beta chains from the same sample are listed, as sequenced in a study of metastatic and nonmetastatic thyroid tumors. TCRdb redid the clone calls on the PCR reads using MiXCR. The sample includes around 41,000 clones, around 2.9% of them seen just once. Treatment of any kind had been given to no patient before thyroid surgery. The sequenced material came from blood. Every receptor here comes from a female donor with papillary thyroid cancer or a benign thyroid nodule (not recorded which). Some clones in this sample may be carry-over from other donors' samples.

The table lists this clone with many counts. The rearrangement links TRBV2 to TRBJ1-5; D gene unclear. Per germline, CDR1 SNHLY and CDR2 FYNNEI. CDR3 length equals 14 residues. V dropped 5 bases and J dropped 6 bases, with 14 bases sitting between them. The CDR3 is CASSSGLGRQPQHF. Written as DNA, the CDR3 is TGTGCCAGCAGTAGCGGGCTCGGTCGTCAGCCCCAGCATTTT.

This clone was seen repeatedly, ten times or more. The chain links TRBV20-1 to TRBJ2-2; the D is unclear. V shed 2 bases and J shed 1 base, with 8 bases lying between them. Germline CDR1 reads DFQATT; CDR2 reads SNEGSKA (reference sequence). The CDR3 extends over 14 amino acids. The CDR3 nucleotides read TGCAGTGCTAGACAAGGGCAGAACACCGGGGAGCTGTTTTTT. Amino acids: CSARQGQNTGELFF.

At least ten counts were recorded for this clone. DNA for the CDR3: TGTGCCAGCAGTTTAGGCCCCCCGAGCTCCTACAATGAGCAGTTCTTC. Protein sequence: CASSLGPPSSYNEQFF. The rearrangement links TRBV12-3 or TRBV12-4 to TRBJ2-1; D not resolved. This CDR3 is 16 amino acids long. Trimming removed 1 base from V and 0 bases from J, with 10 bases in between.

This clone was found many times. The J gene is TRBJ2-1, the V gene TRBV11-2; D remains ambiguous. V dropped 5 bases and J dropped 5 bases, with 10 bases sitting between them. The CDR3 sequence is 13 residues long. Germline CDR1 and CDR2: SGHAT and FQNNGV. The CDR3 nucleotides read TGTGCCAGCAGCCTTTTACTCAACAATGAGCAGTTCTTC. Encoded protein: CASSLLLNNEQFF.

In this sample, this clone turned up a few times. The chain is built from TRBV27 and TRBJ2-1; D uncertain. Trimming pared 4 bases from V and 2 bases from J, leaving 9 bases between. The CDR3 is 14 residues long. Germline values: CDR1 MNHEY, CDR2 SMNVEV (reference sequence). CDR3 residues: CASSSRSTYNEQFF. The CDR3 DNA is TGTGCCAGCAGTTCCAGATCCACCTACAATGAGCAGTTCTTC.

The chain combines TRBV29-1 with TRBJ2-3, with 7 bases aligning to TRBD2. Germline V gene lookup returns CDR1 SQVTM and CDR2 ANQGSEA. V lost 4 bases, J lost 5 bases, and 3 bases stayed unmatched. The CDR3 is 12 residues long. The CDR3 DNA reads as TGCAGCGTTGGGGCTAGCGGAGATACGCAGTATTTT. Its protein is CSVGASGDTQYF.

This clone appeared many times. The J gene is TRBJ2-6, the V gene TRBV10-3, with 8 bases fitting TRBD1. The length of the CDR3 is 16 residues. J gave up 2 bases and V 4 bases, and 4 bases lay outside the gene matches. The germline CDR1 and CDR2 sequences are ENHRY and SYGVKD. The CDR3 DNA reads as TGTGCCATCAGTGTACAACAGGGGGCTGGGGCCAACGTCCTGACTTTC. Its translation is CAISVQQGAGANVLTF.

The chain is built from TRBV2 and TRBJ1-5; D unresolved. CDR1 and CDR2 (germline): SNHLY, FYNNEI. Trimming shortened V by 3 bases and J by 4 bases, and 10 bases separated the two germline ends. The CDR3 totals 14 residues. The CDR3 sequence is CASSESMGNQPQHF. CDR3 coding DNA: TGTGCCAGCAGTGAGTCCATGGGGAATCAGCCCCAGCATTTT.

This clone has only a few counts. As DNA, the CDR3 is TGTGCCAGGGGACAGGAAACCAAACAAGAGACCCAGTACTTC. Translation gives CARGQETKQETQYF. The V call is TRBV2, the J call TRBJ2-5; 8 positions match TRBD1. V trimming: 9 bases; J trimming: 2 bases; junction bases outside the gene matches: 8. Germline lookup yields CDR1 SNHLY and CDR2 FYNNEI. This CDR3 comprises 14 residues.

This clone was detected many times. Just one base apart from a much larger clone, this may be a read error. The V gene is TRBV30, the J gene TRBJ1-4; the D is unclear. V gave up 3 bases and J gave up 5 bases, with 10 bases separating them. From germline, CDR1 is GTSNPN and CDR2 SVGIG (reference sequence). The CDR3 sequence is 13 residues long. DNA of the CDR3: TGTGCCTGGAGCACAGCGGCGAATGAAAAACTGTTTTTT. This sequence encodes CAWSTAANEKLFF.

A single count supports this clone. This CDR3 is CAWSVRGGGSNQPQHF. DNA of the CDR3: TGTGCCTGGAGTGTACGAGGTGGGGGCAGCAATCAGCCCCAGCATTTT. This chain joins TRBV30 and TRBJ1-5; TRBD1 is a possible D gene (6 bases). Germline assignment: CDR1 GTSNPN and CDR2 SVGIG (reference sequence). The CDR3 contains 16 residues. Trimming left V 0 bases short and J 1 base short, with 13 bases between.

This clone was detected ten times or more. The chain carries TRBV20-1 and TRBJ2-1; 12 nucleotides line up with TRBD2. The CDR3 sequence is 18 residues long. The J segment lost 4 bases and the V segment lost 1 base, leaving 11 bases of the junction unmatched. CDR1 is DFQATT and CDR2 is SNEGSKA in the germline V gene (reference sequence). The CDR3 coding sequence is TGCAGTGCTAGAGGTGGACTAGCGGGAAACGCTGGGTACAATGAGCAGTTCTTC. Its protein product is CSARGGLAGNAGYNEQFF.

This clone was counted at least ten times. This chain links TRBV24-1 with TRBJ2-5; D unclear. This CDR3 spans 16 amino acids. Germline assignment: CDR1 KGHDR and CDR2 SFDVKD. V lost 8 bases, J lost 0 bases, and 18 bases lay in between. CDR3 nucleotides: TGTGCCACCATTGCTCTAAGGTCGGCCCACCAAGAGACCCAGTACTTC. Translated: CATIALRSAHQETQYF.

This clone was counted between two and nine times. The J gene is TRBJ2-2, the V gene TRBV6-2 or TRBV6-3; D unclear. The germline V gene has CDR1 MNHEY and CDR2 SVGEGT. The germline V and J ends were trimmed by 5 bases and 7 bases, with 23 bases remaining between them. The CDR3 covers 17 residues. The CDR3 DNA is TGTGCCAGCAGTGAAGCTTTATCAGTGAGCGTGAACGGGGAGCTGTTTTTT. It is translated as CASSEALSVSVNGELFF.

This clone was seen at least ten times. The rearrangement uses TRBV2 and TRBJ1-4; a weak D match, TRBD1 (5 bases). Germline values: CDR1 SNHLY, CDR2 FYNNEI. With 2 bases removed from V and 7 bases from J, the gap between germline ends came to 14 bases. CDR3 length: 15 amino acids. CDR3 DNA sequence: TGTGCCAGCAGTGAATATTTAGGGGTTGGTGAAAAACTGTTTTTT. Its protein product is CASSEYLGVGEKLFF.

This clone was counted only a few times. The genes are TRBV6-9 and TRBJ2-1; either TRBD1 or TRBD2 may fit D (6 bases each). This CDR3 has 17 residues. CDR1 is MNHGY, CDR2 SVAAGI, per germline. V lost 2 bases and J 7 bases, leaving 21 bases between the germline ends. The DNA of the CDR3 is TGTGCCAGCAGTTATAGGGGGGAGGATCGGTGGTTGAATGAGCAGTTCTTC. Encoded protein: CASSYRGEDRWLNEQFF.

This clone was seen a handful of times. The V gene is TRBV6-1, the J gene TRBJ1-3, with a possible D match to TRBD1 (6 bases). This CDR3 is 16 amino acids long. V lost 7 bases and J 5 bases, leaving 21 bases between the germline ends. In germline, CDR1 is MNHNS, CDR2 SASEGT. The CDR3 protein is CASILGLQGFRNTIYF. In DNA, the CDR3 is TGTGCCAGCATCCTGGGGCTCCAGGGGTTTAGAAACACCATATATTTT.

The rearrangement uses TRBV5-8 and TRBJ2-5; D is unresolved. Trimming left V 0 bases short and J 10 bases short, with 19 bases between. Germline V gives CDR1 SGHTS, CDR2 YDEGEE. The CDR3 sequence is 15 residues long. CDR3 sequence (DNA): TGTGCCAGCAGCTTGGACAGCCAGTATGGAAGGATCCAGTACTTC. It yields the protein CASSLDSQYGRIQYF.

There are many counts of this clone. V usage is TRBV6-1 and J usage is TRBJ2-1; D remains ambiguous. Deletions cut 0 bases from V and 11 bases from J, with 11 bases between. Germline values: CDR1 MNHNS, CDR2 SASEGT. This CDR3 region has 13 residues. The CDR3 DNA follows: TGTGCCAGCAGTGAAGCGAGGCACTCTAAGCAGTTCTTC. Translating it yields CASSEARHSKQFF.

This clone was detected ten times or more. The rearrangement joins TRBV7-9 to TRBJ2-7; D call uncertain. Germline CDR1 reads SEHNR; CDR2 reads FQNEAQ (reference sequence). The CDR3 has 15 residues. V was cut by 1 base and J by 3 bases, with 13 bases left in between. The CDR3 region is CASSLVWGRGYEQYF. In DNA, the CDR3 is TGTGCCAGCAGCTTAGTTTGGGGTCGTGGCTACGAGCAGTACTTC.

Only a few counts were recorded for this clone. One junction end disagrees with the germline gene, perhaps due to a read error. The CDR3 region has the DNA TGTGCCAGCAGCTTAGGTCGAGGGGGCGGTCTACTTATGAACACTGAAACTTTCTTT. Translating it yields CASSLGRGGGLLMNTETFF. The chain combines TRBV7-9 with TRBJ1-1; 7 bases line up with TRBD1. The CDR3 length is 19 residues. Germline V gene data show CDR1 as SEHNR and CDR2 as FQNEAQ (reference sequence). Together with reference TRBV7-9 and TRBJ1-1, the CDR3 gives the full variable domain: DTGVSQNPRHKITKRGQNVTFRCDPISEHNRLYWYRQTLGQGPEFLTYFQNEAQLEKSRLLSDRFSAERPKGSFSTLEIQRTEQGDSAMYLCASSLGRGGGLLMNTETFFGQGTRLTVV.

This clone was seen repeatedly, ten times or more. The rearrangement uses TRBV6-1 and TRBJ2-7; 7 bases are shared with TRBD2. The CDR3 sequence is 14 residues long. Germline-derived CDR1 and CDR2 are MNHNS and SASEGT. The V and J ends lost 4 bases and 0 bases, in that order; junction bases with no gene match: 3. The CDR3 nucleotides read TGTGCCAGCAGTGTGGGGGGGAGCTCCTACGAGCAGTACTTC. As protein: CASSVGGSSYEQYF.

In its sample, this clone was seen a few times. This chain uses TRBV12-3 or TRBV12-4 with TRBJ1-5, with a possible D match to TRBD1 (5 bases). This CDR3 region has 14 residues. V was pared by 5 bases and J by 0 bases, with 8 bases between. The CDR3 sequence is CASSLDSSNQPQHF. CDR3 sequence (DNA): TGTGCCAGCAGTCTCGACAGTAGCAATCAGCCCCAGCATTTT.

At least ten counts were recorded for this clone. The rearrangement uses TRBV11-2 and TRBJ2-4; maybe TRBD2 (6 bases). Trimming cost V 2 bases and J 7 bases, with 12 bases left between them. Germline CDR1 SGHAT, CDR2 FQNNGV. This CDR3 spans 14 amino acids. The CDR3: CASSLRTTHNIQYF. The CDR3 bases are TGTGCCAGCAGCTTACGGACTACCCATAACATTCAGTACTTC.

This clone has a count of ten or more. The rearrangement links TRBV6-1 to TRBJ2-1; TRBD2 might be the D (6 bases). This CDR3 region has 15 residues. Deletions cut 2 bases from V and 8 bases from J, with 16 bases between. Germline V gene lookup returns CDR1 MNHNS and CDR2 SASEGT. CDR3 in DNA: TGTGCCAGCAGTGAAATGGCGGGAAGAGGCGATGAGCAGTTCTTC. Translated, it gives CASSEMAGRGDEQFF.

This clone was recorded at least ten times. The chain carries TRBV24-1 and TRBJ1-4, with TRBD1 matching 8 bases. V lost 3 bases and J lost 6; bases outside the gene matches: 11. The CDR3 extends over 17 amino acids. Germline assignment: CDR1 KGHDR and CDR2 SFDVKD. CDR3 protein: CATSDGQGVGGDEKLFF. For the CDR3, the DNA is TGTGCCACCAGTGATGGACAGGGCGTTGGTGGGGATGAAAAACTGTTTTTT.

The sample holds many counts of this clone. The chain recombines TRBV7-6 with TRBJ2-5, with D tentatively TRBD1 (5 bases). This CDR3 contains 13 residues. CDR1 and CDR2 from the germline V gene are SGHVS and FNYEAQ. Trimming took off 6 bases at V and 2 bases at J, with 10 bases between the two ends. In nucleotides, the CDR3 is TGTGCCAGCAGTTTGGGGCCTCAAGAGACCCAGTACTTC. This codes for CASSLGPQETQYF.